The rows below give T cell receptor beta chains drawn from one sample of a study of blood T cells in healthy people across ages. TCRdb re-called the 5' RACE reads through MiXCR, storing one row per CDR3 protein. The sample consists of about 1 million distinct CDR3 sequences, 35% to 50% of them appearing once. Sequenced sample: blood. These receptors were taken from a woman in her sixties or seventies in good health. The CDR3 runs from the conserved cysteine through the conserved F or W. D genes are given only for firm matches. Rows give clone size only sometimes, using once, few, many, or a class for an expanded clone.

few	TRBJ2-1	.	TRBV27	CASSPYTGFNEQFF	TGTGCCAGCAGTCCCTACACAGGGTTCAATGAGCAGTTCTTC
.	TRBJ2-7	TRBD1	TRBV14	CASSQRQGGWREQYF	TGTGCCAGCAGCCAACGACAGGGTGGATGGAGGGAGCAGTACTTC
few	TRBJ2-3	.	TRBV28	CASSTNWGTDTQYF	TGTGCCAGCAGTACCAATTGGGGCACAGATACGCAGTATTTT
few	TRBJ2-7	.	TRBV4-1	CASSQEGRGPYEQYF	TGCGCCAGCAGCCAAGAAGGCAGGGGTCCCTACGAGCAGTACTTC
.	TRBJ1-1	TRBD1	TRBV29-1	CSVGTGGSEAFF	TGCAGCGTCGGGACAGGGGGCAGTGAAGCTTTCTTT
few	TRBJ2-7	TRBD1	TRBV6-6	CASSYDRGLREQYF	TGTGCCAGCAGTTACGACAGGGGGCTTAGGGAGCAGTACTTC
.	TRBJ2-1	TRBD1	TRBV6-5	CASSDRGREQFF	TGTGCCAGCAGTGACAGGGGACGCGAGCAGTTCTTC
.	TRBJ1-4	TRBD1	TRBV12-3/TRBV12-4	CASSPSQGVNEKLFF	TGTGCCAGCAGTCCCTCGCAGGGGGTTAATGAAAAACTGTTTTTT
.	TRBJ2-7	TRBD2	TRBV20-1	CSARLLAGGGSEQYF	TGCAGTGCTAGATTGCTAGCGGGAGGAGGTTCCGAGCAGTACTTC
few	TRBJ2-7	.	TRBV11-2	CASSLATTDESEQYF	TGTGCCAGCAGCTTAGCGACCACTGACGAATCCGAGCAGTACTTC
.	TRBJ2-5	.	TRBV6-5	CASSYLGDNEQYF	TGTGCCAGCAGTTACTTGGGCGACAATGAGCAGTACTTC
few	TRBJ1-2	.	TRBV5-1	CASSFSSPNYGYTF	TGCGCCAGCAGCTTTAGCAGCCCGAACTATGGCTACACCTTC
.	TRBJ1-2	.	TRBV5-4	CASSPIGEDYGYTF	TGTGCCAGCAGCCCGATAGGAGAGGACTATGGCTACACCTTC
few	TRBJ2-1	.	TRBV20-1	CSARDLVASYNEQFF	TGCAGTGCTAGAGATCTAGTTGCCTCCTACAATGAGCAGTTCTTC
few	TRBJ2-1	.	TRBV28	CASMGTRYYNEQFF	TGTGCCAGCATGGGGACGAGGTACTACAATGAGCAGTTCTTC
.	TRBJ2-7	TRBD2	TRBV6-5	CASSYSTSGTNEQYF	TGTGCCAGCAGTTACTCAACTAGCGGGACTAACGAGCAGTACTTC
.	TRBJ2-1	TRBD2	TRBV4-2	CASSRTGGPGNEQFF	TGTGCCAGCAGCCGGACGGGAGGGCCAGGCAATGAGCAGTTCTTC
few	TRBJ2-3	.	TRBV4-1	CASSQEGAGKGITDTQYF	TGCGCCAGCAGCCAAGAAGGGGCTGGAAAGGGTATCACAGATACGCAGTATTTT
.	TRBJ2-1	.	TRBV14	CASSPPPMSEQFF	TGTGCCAGCAGCCCCCCCCCCATGAGTGAGCAGTTCTTC
.	TRBJ2-1	.	TRBV20-1	CSARDPLPRGGHNEQFF	TGCAGTGCTAGAGATCCCCTACCCCGAGGCGGGCACAATGAGCAGTTCTTC
.	TRBJ2-7	.	TRBV5-1	CASSIQAAASEQYF	TGCGCCAGCAGCATACAGGCGGCAGCGAGCGAGCAGTACTTC
.	TRBJ1-5	.	TRBV20-1	CSASKGPSQPQHF	TGCAGTGCCAGTAAGGGGCCTAGTCAGCCCCAGCATTTT
.	TRBJ2-1	TRBD2	TRBV5-1	CASSPAGANEQFF	TGCGCCAGCAGCCCCGCGGGAGCCAATGAGCAGTTCTTC
few	TRBJ1-2	.	TRBV29-1	CSVDGDSGREYGYTF	TGCAGCGTTGATGGGGACTCGGGGAGGGAATATGGCTACACCTTC
few	TRBJ1-2	TRBD1	TRBV29-1	CSVRTGGNYGYTF	TGCAGCGTCCGGACAGGGGGAAACTATGGCTACACCTTC
few	TRBJ2-7	TRBD2	TRBV10-2	CASSESLAGGWYEQYF	TGCGCCAGCAGTGAGTCTCTAGCGGGAGGATGGTACGAGCAGTACTTC
.	TRBJ1-2	.	TRBV20-1	CSASPAGTYGYTF	TGCAGTGCTAGCCCGGCCGGGACTTACGGCTACACCTTC
few	TRBJ2-5	.	TRBV9	CASSVLSGTPQETQYF	TGTGCCAGCAGCGTACTATCCGGCACTCCCCAAGAGACCCAGTACTTC
.	TRBJ2-1	TRBD2	TRBV13	CASSFGALRTGGEQFF	TGTGCCAGCAGCTTCGGCGCGCTCCGGACGGGAGGTGAGCAGTTCTTC
.	TRBJ1-6	.	TRBV5-1	CASSLGTVDNSPLHF	TGCGCCAGCAGCTTGGGGACAGTGGATAATTCACCCCTCCACTTT
few	TRBJ2-7	.	TRBV6-2/TRBV6-3	CATSTEFSYEQYF	TGTGCCACCTCGACAGAATTCTCCTACGAGCAGTACTTC
.	TRBJ2-7	.	TRBV29-1	CSVGETGLPYEQYF	TGCAGCGTTGGGGAGACAGGTCTGCCCTACGAGCAGTACTTC
.	TRBJ2-7	TRBD2	TRBV4-2	CASSQARAASGSGYNEQYF	TGTGCCAGCAGCCAAGCACGCGCAGCTAGCGGGAGCGGTTACAATGAGCAGTACTTC
few	TRBJ2-1	TRBD1	TRBV5-1	CASRESGTDSSYNEQFF	TGCGCCAGCAGGGAATCCGGGACAGATAGCTCCTACAATGAGCAGTTCTTC
.	TRBJ1-2	TRBD1	TRBV28	CASSFGDRGNYGYTF	TGTGCCAGCAGTTTTGGGGACAGAGGGAACTATGGCTACACCTTC
few	TRBJ2-7	TRBD2	TRBV20-1	CSAISGRGGEQYF	TGCAGTGCCATTAGCGGGAGGGGCGGGGAGCAGTACTTC